This T cell receptor (beta chain) was identified in a study of naive and memory T cell subsets. V lost 6 bases to trimming and J lost 2 bases; unmatched junction nucleotides: 8. CDR3 size: 14 residues. Germline-derived CDR1 and CDR2 are SQVTM and ANQGSEA. Alpha and beta libraries were amplified separately from the second PCR onward. CMV status came from CD4+ T cell IFNgamma after overnight CMV lysate stimulation of fresh PBMCs. Both TRBC1 and TRBC2 were covered by a beta constant-region primer of two equimolar oligonucleotides. Four rounds of PCR amplified the ligated cDNA using nested alpha and beta constant-region primers plus SP2. Ligation attached a single-stranded oligonucleotide with a 12-nucleotide UMI and the SP2 primer to the cDNA 3' end. TCRdb analysed the UMI-ligation and nested PCR reads with MiXCR anew, one entry per CDR3 protein. The sample consists of over 100,000 distinct CDR3 sequences, 35% to 40% of them appearing once.

This clonotype was obtained from a human donor in good health. Source material: central memory CD4+ T cells from blood. The rearrangement links TRBV29-1 to TRBJ2-7; the match to TRBD1 covers 9 bases. The CDR3 region is CSVIGQGKTYEQYF. The CDR3 nucleotides are TGCAGCGTGATAGGACAGGGGAAAACCTACGAGCAGTACTTC.